Detailed here is one T cell receptor beta chain. Its antigen is currently unknown. Several immunoSEQ plates held equal portions of the genomic DNA taken from each subset. TCRdb keeps only in-frame clones here, not all; method: immunoSEQ multiplex PCR. Of some 1.4 million clones listed, roughly 96% are singletons. This sample stems from a study of shared clonotypes between healthy human individuals. Study-level findings and limits: An anticipated effect of sequencing depth on clonotype sharing among donors was recognized. Rarefaction demonstrated incomplete sorted-subset sequencing despite large depth.

Looked up from germline, CDR1 is SGHAT and CDR2 is FQNNGV. Unmatched junction bases numbered 5, after V lost 5 bases and J lost 3 bases. The CDR3 runs 16 residues. Sample: naive CD4+ T cells sorted from blood. Subset of the sample: CD45RA+ positively selected. The clonotype was recovered from a man in his thirties or forties in good health. The chain combines TRBV11-2 with TRBJ2-2, with 11 bases aligning to TRBD2. CDR3 residues: CASSRTSGSHTGELFF. DNA for the CDR3: TGTGCCAGCAGCCGTACTAGCGGGAGCCACACCGGGGAGCTGTTTTTT.